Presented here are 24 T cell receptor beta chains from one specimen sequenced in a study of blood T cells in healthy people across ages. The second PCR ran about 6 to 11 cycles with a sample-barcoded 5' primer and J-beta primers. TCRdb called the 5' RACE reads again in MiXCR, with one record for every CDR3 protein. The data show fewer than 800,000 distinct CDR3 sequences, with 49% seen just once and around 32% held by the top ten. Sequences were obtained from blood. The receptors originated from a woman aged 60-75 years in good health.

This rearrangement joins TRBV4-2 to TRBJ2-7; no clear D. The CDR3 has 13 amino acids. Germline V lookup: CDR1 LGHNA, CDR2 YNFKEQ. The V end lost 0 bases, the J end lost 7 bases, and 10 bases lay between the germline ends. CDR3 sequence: CASSQELRREQYF. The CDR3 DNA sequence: TGTGCCAGCAGCCAAGAATTACGGCGGGAGCAGTACTTC.

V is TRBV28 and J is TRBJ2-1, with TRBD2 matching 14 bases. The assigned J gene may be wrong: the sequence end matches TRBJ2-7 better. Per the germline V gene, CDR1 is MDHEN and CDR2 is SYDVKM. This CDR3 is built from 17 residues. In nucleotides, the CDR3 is TGTGCCAGCAGCCCAAGGACTAGCGGGAGGAGGGGCAATGAGCAGTACTTC. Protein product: CASSPRTSGRRGNEQYF.

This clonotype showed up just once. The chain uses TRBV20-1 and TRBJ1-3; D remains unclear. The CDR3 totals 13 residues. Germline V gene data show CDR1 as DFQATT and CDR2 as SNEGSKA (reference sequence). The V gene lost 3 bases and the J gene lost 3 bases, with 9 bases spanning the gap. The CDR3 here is CSASDTDGNTIYF. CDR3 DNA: TGCAGTGCTAGCGACACGGATGGAAACACCATATATTTT.

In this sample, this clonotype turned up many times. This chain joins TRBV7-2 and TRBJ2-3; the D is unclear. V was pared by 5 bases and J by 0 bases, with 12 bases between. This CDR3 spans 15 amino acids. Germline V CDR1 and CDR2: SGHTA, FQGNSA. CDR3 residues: CASSLPTESTDTQYF. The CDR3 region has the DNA TGTGCCAGCAGCCTCCCGACGGAAAGCACAGATACGCAGTATTTT.

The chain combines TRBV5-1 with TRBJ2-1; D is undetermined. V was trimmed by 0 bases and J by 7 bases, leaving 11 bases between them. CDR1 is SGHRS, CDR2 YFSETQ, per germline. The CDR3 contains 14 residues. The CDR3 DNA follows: TGCGCCAGCAGCTTGGTCCTATTATCGAATGAGCAGTTCTTC. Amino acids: CASSLVLLSNEQFF.

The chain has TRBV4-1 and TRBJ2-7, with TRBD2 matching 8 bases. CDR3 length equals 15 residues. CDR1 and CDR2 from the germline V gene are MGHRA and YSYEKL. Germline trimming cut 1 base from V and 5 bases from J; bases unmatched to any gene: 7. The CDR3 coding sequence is TGCGCCAGCAGCCAAGTAGGACTAGCTGTTAACGAGCAGTACTTC. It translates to CASSQVGLAVNEQYF.

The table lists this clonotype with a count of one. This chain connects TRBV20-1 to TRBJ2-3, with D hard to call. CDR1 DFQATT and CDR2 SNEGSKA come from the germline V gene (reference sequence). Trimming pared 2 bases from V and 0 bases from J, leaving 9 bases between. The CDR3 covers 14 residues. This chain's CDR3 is CSARLGTSTDTQYF. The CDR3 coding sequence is TGCAGTGCTAGACTGGGAACTAGCACAGATACGCAGTATTTT.

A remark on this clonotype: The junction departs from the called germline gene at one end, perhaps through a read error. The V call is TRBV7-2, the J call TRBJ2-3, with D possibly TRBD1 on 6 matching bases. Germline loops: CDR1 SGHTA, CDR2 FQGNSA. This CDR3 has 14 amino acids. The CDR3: CASSFSRRTDSQYF. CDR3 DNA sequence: TGTGCCAGCAGCTTTAGTAGGAGGACAGATTCGCAGTATTTT.

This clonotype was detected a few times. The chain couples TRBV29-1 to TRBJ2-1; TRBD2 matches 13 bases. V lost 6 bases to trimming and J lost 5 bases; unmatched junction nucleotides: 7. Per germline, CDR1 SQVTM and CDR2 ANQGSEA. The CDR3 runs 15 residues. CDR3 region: CSVNPGLAGNNEQFF. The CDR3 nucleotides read TGCAGCGTCAACCCGGGACTAGCGGGAAACAATGAGCAGTTCTTC.

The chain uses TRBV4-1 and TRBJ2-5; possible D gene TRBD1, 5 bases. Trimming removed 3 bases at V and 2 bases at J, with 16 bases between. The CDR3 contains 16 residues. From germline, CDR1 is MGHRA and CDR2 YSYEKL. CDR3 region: CASSHPDRRSQETQYF. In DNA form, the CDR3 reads TGCGCCAGCAGCCACCCTGACAGACGATCACAAGAGACCCAGTACTTC.

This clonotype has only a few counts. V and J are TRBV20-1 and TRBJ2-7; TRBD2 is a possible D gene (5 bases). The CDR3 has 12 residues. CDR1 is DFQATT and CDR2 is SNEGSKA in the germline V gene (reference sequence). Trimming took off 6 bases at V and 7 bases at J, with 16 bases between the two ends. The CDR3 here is CSAAATGREQYF. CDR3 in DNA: TGCAGTGCCGCGGCTACGGGGAGAGAGCAGTACTTC.

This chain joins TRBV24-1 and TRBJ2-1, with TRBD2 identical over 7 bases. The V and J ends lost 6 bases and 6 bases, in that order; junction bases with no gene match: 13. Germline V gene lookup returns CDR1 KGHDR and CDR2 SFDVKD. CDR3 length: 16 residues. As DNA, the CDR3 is TGTGCCACCAGTAGCGGTCCCACGGGGGGAGTCAATGAGCAGTTCTTC. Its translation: CATSSGPTGGVNEQFF.

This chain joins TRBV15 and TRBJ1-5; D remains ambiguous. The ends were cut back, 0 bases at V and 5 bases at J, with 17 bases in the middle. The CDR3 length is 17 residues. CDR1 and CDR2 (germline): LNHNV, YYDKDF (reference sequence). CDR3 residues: CATSRDQATGKDQPQHF. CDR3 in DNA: TGTGCCACCAGCAGAGATCAAGCGACCGGGAAGGATCAGCCCCAGCATTTT. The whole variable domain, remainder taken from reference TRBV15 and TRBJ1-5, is DAMVIQNPRYQVTQFGKPVTLSCSQTLNHNVMYWYQQKSSQAPKLLFHYYDKDFNNEADTPDNFQSRRPNTSFCFLDIRSPGLGDTAMYLCATSRDQATGKDQPQHFGDGTRLSIL.

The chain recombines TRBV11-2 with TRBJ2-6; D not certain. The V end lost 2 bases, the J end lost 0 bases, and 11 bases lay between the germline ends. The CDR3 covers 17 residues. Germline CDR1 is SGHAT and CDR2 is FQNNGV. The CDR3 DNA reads TGTGCCAGCAGCTTACACAACCTCGTCTCTGGGGCCAACGTCCTGACTTTC. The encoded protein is CASSLHNLVSGANVLTF.

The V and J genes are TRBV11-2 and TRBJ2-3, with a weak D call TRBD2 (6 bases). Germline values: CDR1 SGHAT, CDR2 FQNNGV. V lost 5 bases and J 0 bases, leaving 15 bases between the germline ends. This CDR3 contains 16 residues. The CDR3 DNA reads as TGTGCCAGCAGCAGCCTCGGGGGACCTAGCACAGATACGCAGTATTTT. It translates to CASSSLGGPSTDTQYF.

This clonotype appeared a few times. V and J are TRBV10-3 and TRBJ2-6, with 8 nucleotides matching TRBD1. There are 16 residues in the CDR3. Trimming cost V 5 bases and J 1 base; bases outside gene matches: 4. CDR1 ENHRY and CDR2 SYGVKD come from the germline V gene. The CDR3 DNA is TGTGCCATCAGTTCCCAGGGGGCGTCTGGGGCCAACGTCCTGACTTTC. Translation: CAISSQGASGANVLTF.

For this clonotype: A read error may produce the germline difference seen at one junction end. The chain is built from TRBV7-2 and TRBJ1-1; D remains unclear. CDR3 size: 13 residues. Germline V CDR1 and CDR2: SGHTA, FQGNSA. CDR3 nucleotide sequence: TGTGTCAGCAGCTCTCAGCGGAACACTGAAGCTTTCTTT. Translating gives CVSSSQRNTEAFF.

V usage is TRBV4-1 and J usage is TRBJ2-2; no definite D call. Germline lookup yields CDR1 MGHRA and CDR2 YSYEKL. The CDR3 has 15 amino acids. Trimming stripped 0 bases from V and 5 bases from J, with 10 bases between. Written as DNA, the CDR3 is TGCGCCAGCAGCCAAGAACACACCTTGACCGGGGAGCTGTTTTTT. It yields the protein CASSQEHTLTGELFF.

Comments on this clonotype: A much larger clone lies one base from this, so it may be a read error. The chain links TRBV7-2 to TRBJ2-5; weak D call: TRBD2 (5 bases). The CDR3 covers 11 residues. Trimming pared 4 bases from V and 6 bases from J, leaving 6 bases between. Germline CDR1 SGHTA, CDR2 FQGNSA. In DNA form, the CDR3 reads TGTGCCAGCAGCTGGGAGAAGACCCAGTACTTC. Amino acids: CASSWEKTQYF.

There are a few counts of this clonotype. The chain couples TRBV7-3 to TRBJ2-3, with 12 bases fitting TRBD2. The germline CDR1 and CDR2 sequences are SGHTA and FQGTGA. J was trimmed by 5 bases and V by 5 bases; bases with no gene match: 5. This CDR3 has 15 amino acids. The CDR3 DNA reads TGTGCCAGCAGCCCCCGGACTAGCGGGAAAGATACGCAGTATTTT. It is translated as CASSPRTSGKDTQYF.

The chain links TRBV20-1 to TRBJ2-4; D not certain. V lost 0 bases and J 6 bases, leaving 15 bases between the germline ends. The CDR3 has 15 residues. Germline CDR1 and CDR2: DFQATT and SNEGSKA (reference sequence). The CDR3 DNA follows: TGCAGTGCTAGAGATCAAGGCGTTTGGGGAAACATTCAGTACTTC. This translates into CSARDQGVWGNIQYF.

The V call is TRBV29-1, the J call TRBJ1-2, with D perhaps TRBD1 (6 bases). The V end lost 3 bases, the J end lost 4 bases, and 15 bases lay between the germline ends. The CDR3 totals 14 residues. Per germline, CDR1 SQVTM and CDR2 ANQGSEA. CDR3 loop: CSVDEGGVGYGYTF. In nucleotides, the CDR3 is TGCAGCGTTGATGAAGGGGGGGTGGGCTATGGCTACACCTTC.

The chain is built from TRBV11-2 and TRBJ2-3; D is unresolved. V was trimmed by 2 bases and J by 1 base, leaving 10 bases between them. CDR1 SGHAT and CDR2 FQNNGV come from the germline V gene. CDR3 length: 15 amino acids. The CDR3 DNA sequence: TGTGCCAGCAGCTTACGGTCCCCGGGCACAGATACGCAGTATTTT. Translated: CASSLRSPGTDTQYF.

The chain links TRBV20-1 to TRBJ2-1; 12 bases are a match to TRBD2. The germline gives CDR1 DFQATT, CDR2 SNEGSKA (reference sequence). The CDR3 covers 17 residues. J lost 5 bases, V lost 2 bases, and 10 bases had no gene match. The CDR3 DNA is TGCAGTGCTAGAAGCCCTACACTAGCGGGAGGCGACAATGAGCAGTTCTTC. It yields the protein CSARSPTLAGGDNEQFF.